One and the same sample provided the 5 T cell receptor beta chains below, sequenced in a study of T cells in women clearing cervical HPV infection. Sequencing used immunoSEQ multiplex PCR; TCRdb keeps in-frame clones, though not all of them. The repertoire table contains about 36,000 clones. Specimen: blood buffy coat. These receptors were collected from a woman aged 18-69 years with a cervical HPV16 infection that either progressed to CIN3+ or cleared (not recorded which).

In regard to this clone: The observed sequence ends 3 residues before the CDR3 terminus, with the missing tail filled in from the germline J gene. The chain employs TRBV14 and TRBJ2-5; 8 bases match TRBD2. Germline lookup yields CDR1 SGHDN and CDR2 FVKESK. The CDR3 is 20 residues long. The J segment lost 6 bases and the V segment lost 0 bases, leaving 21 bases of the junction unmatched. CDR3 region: CASSQDPSLAGGPRGKTQYF. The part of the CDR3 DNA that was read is TGTGCCAGCAGCCAAGACCCCAGTCTAGCGGGCGGACCCCGTGGGAAGACC.

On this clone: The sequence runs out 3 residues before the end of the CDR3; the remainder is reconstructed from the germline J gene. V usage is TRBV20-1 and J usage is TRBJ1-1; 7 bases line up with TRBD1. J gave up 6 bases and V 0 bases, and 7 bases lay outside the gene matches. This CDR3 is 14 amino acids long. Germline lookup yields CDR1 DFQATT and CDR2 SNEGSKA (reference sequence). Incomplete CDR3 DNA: TGCAGTGCTAGAGACGCCTTTGGACAGGCTGAA. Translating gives CSARDAFGQAE. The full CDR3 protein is CSARDAFGQAEAFF.

CDR3 loop: CASSYKGAPADTQYF. CDR3 DNA (partial): TGTGCCAGCAGTTACAAGGGGGCGCCGGCAGATACG. The V and J genes are TRBV6-2 or TRBV6-3 and TRBJ2-3, with TRBD1 matching over 7 bases. The sequenced fragment ends 3 residues before the CDR3 boundary, so the rest is inferred from the germline J gene. The CDR3 contains 15 residues. The junction had 6 bases not matched to a gene; V was cut back by 2 bases and J by 4 bases. CDR1 and CDR2 from the germline V gene are MNHEY and SVGEGT.

This CDR3 reads CASSLTGNTEAFF. Partial CDR3 DNA: TGTGCCAGCAGCTTAACAGGGAACACTGAA. This chain connects TRBV7-3 to TRBJ1-1, with D unresolved. The read is 3 residues too short to cover the CDR3 end, so that end is filled in from the germline J gene. The CDR3 contains 13 residues. Between the trimmed V and J ends, which lost 0 bases and 1 base, there was a span of 3 bases. Germline CDR1 is SGHTA and CDR2 is FQGTGA.

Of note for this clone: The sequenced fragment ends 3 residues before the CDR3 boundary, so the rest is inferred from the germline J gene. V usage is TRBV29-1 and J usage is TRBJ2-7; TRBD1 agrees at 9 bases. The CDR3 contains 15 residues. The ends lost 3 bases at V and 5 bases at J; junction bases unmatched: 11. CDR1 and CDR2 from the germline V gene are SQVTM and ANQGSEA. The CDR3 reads CSVEGTGTGNNEQYF. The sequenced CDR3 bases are TGCAGCGTTGAGGGAACCGGGACAGGGAATAACGAG.